The 25 T cell receptor beta chains reported below all come from one sample, sequenced in a study of T cells in localized non-small cell lung cancer (dated by TCRdb to the early 2020s). Library preparation used the immunoSEQ multiplex PCR assay. TCRdb mirrors the immuneACCESS table, restricted to in-frame sequences. Some clones are absent from its copies; in checked studies, under half trace to an unresolved V gene, and the reason for the others is unknown. The sample table holds approximately 28,000 clones, of which roughly 84% were seen once. The top ten clonotypes cover approximately 5.3% of the sample. Sequencing used peripheral blood mononuclear cells, obtained before any cancer treatment. The origin of the receptors is a man between 40 and 75 years old with stage III lung adenocarcinoma.

The rearrangement uses TRBV28 and TRBJ1-5, with D hard to call. V lost 6 bases to trimming and J lost 6 bases, with 18 bases between them. Germline V CDR1 and CDR2: MDHEN, SYDVKM. This CDR3 is built from 15 residues. The CDR3 DNA is TGTGCCAGCAGCCCAACTACGAAGTACGGTCAGCCCCAGCATTTT. Residues: CASSPTTKYGQPQHF.

The chain employs TRBV19 and TRBJ1-4, with D maybe TRBD1 (5 bases). There are 16 residues in the CDR3. The V gene's germline CDR1 is LNHDA and CDR2 SQIVND (reference sequence). Trimming removed 5 bases from V and 7 bases from J, with 20 bases in between. The DNA of the CDR3 is TGTGCCAGTAGTGCATTACTCGGGGCCTCGACTGAAAAACTGTTTTTT. Protein sequence: CASSALLGASTEKLFF.

This sequence joins TRBV5-4 and TRBJ1-6; TRBD1 aligns across 7 bases. CDR1 and CDR2 (germline): SGHNT, YYREEE (reference sequence). The J segment lost 7 bases and the V segment lost 3 bases, leaving 10 bases of the junction unmatched. There are 16 residues in the CDR3. CDR3 coding DNA: TGTGCCAGCAGCTCTAGTCGGGGACAGTCAAATTCACCCCTCCACTTT. Protein product: CASSSSRGQSNSPLHF.

The rearrangement uses TRBV7-9 and TRBJ1-2; TRBD1 might be the D (5 bases). Germline-derived CDR1 and CDR2 are SEHNR and FQNEAQ (reference sequence). The germline V and J ends were trimmed by 5 bases and 4 bases, with 14 bases remaining between them. The CDR3 is 14 residues long. The CDR3 DNA follows: TGTGCCAGCAGCAGTAGGCGGGACGGCTATGGCTACACCTTC. It is translated as CASSSRRDGYGYTF.

This chain links TRBV6-1 with TRBJ2-7; D is uncertain. Trimming took off 6 bases at V and 1 base at J, with 7 bases between the two ends. There are 12 residues in the CDR3. Germline CDR1 MNHNS, CDR2 SASEGT. CDR3 sequence reads: CASRGRSYEQYV. For the CDR3, the DNA is TGTGCCAGCAGGGGAAGATCCTACGAGCAGTACGTC.

The rearrangement joins TRBV28 to TRBJ1-5; TRBD1 might be the D (6 bases). CDR3 size: 17 residues. Germline lookup yields CDR1 MDHEN and CDR2 SYDVKM. V lost 2 bases to trimming and J lost 1 base, with 15 bases between them. In DNA form, the CDR3 reads TGTGCCAGCAGTTTAACAGGTGGCAGGGGAAGCAATCAGCCCCAGCATTTT. Its protein product is CASSLTGGRGSNQPQHF.

The rearrangement links TRBV30 to TRBJ1-1, with D perhaps matching TRBD1 (6 bases). Trimming took off 1 base at V and 11 bases at J, with 11 bases between the two ends. Germline V gene data show CDR1 as GTSNPN and CDR2 as SVGIG (reference sequence). The CDR3 loop spans 11 amino acids. The CDR3 protein is CAWSADRRAFF. The CDR3 DNA sequence: TGTGCCTGGAGTGCTGACAGGAGGGCTTTCTTT.

The V and J genes are TRBV4-1 and TRBJ2-4; 10 bases are shared with TRBD2. This CDR3 has 15 residues. From germline, CDR1 is MGHRA and CDR2 YSYEKL. V lost 1 base to trimming and J lost 5 bases; unmatched junction nucleotides: 2. The CDR3: CASSQGLAGQNIQYF. The CDR3 nucleotides read TGCGCCAGCAGCCAAGGACTAGCGGGCCAAAACATTCAGTACTTC.

The chain uses TRBV6-1 and TRBJ2-1; 8 positions match TRBD1. Germline CDR1 MNHNS, CDR2 SASEGT. With 6 bases clipped from V and 7 bases from J, the junction kept 8 bases outside the gene matches. The CDR3 is 14 residues long. The CDR3 DNA reads TGTGCCAGCAGCGGGACAGGAACAACTAATGAGCAGTTCTTC. This codes for CASSGTGTTNEQFF.

A single count supports this clone. The rearrangement joins TRBV18 to TRBJ1-1; D may be TRBD1 (5 bases). The germline gives CDR1 KGHSH, CDR2 LQKENI. The V end was cut by 6 bases, the J end by 6 bases, with 20 bases between. The CDR3 has 15 amino acids. CDR3 loop: CASSGTMGGWSEAFF. In nucleotides, the CDR3 is TGTGCCAGCTCCGGAACGATGGGGGGTTGGTCTGAAGCTTTCTTT.

The chain uses TRBV5-6 and TRBJ2-5, with D possibly TRBD1 on 6 matching bases. CDR3 length: 14 amino acids. The germline V gene encodes CDR1 SGHDT and CDR2 YYEEEE. Trimming cost V 4 bases and J 5 bases, with 15 bases left between them. CDR3 bases: TGTGCCAGCAGCATTTTGACAGGACGGGAGACCCAGTACTTC. Its translation: CASSILTGRETQYF.

The gene calls are TRBV5-4 and TRBJ1-2; D not certain. Germline-derived CDR1 and CDR2 are SGHNT and YYREEE (reference sequence). This CDR3 region has 14 residues. V was clipped by 1 base and J by 0 bases, with 7 bases between them. The CDR3 nucleotides read TGTGCCAGCAGCTTGTCCGTTCCTAACTATGGCTACACCTTC. Its protein is CASSLSVPNYGYTF.

This chain links TRBV6-1 with TRBJ1-5; D is uncertain. This CDR3 is built from 13 residues. Germline CDR1 is MNHNS and CDR2 is SASEGT. Trimming removed 4 bases at V and 7 bases at J, with 11 bases between. The CDR3: CASSVRSGQPQHF. CDR3 sequence (DNA): TGTGCCAGCAGTGTCCGCTCCGGGCAGCCCCAGCATTTT.

The chain couples TRBV6-6 to TRBJ1-1; D is uncertain. Germline values: CDR1 MNHNY, CDR2 SVGAGI (reference sequence). The CDR3 loop spans 14 amino acids. V lost 5 bases to trimming and J lost 4 bases, with 14 bases between them. The CDR3 region is CASSPIVGSTEAFF. The CDR3 bases are TGTGCCAGCAGTCCCATCGTGGGGAGCACTGAAGCTTTCTTT.

This rearrangement joins TRBV7-9 to TRBJ2-3; D is undetermined. V lost 4 bases, J lost 5 bases, and 13 bases lay in between. The CDR3 is 14 amino acids. Germline V lookup: CDR1 SEHNR, CDR2 FQNEAQ (reference sequence). The CDR3 DNA is TGTGCCAGCAGCTCATTACTGGGAATAGATACGCAGTATTTT. Encoded protein: CASSSLLGIDTQYF.

The genes are TRBV18 and TRBJ2-5; 14 nucleotides match TRBD2. Trimming at V came to 3 bases and at J to 5 bases, leaving 2 bases not matched to a gene. The germline gives CDR1 KGHSH, CDR2 LQKENI. This CDR3 has 15 amino acids. CDR3 nucleotides: TGTGCCAGCTCACCCGGGACTAGCGGGAGTGAGACCCAGTACTTC. Translation: CASSPGTSGSETQYF.

In this sample, this clone turned up a few times. The chain is built from TRBV5-1 and TRBJ1-2; D is undetermined. Germline lookup yields CDR1 SGHRS and CDR2 YFSETQ. Trimming left V 2 bases short and J 2 bases short, with 7 bases between. The CDR3 is 13 amino acids. The CDR3 nucleotides read TGCGCCAGCAGCTTCCTCCTAAACTATGGCTACACCTTC. Protein: CASSFLLNYGYTF.

The chain carries TRBV7-2 and TRBJ2-3; 7 bases line up with TRBD2. The ends lost 6 bases at V and 2 bases at J; junction bases unmatched: 8. Looked up from germline, CDR1 is SGHTA and CDR2 is FQGNSA. This CDR3 has 15 amino acids. The CDR3 coding sequence is TGTGCCAGCAGTCTTTGGGCGGGGGACACAGATACGCAGTATTTT. It codes for CASSLWAGDTDTQYF.

V usage is TRBV5-4 and J usage is TRBJ2-3; 10 nucleotides align to TRBD1. Losses at the gene ends were 2 bases for V and 1 base for J; bases not matched to a gene: 1. Germline CDR1 is SGHNT and CDR2 is YYREEE (reference sequence). CDR3 length: 15 amino acids. CDR3 sequence: CASSLGTGGTDTQYF. DNA of the CDR3: TGTGCCAGCAGCTTAGGGACAGGGGGCACAGATACGCAGTATTTT.

The genes are TRBV18 and TRBJ1-1, with D perhaps TRBD1 (6 bases). The V end lost 2 bases, the J end lost 5 bases, and 18 bases lay between the germline ends. From germline, CDR1 is KGHSH and CDR2 LQKENI. The CDR3 is made up of 16 amino acids. CDR3 protein: CASSPGAGGFGTEAFF. The CDR3 region has the DNA TGTGCCAGCTCACCAGGGGCCGGGGGCTTTGGGACTGAAGCTTTCTTT.

V gene TRBV2 combines with J gene TRBJ1-5; D gene unclear. In germline, CDR1 is SNHLY, CDR2 FYNNEI. The V end was cut by 8 bases, the J end by 10 bases, with 21 bases between. The CDR3 extends over 14 amino acids. CDR3 protein: CASRRTGGMGPQHF. CDR3 in DNA: TGTGCCAGCCGGAGGACGGGAGGTATGGGTCCCCAGCATTTT. The whole variable domain, filled in from reference TRBV2 and TRBJ1-5, reads EPEVTQTPSHQVTQMGQEVILRCVPISNHLYFYWYRQILGQKVEFLVSFYNNEISEKSEIFDDQFSVERPDGSNFTLKIRSTKLEDSAMYFCASRRTGGMGPQHFGDGTRLSIL.

This chain links TRBV18 with TRBJ1-1, with 7 bases matching TRBD1. This CDR3 is built from 14 residues. With V trimmed by 3 bases and J by 3 bases, 4 bases remained unmatched. CDR1 and CDR2 from the germline V gene are KGHSH and LQKENI. The CDR3 DNA is TGTGCCAGCTCACCGTTGCAGGGGGACACTGAAGCTTTCTTT. Encoded protein: CASSPLQGDTEAFF. The entire variable domain, with the rest obtained from reference TRBV18 and TRBJ1-1, is as follows: NAGVMQNPRHLVRRRGQEARLRCSPMKGHSHVYWYRQLPEEGLKFMVYLQKENIIDESGMPKERFSAEFPKEGPSILRIQQVVRGDSAAYFCASSPLQGDTEAFFGQGTRLTVV.

The chain combines TRBV5-1 with TRBJ1-6, with 8 nucleotides matching TRBD1. The V gene's germline CDR1 is SGHRS and CDR2 YFSETQ. V lost 4 bases to trimming and J lost 9 bases; unmatched junction nucleotides: 15. The CDR3 is made up of 17 amino acids. The DNA for the CDR3 is TGCGCCAGCAGCCGAAACTCCGGGACAGGCGCCCGTTCACCCCTCCACTTT. Protein product: CASSRNSGTGARSPLHF.

The chain combines TRBV9 with TRBJ1-4; no definite D call. V shed 1 base and J shed 5 bases, with 12 bases lying between them. Looked up from germline, CDR1 is SGDLS and CDR2 is YYNGEE. The CDR3 runs to 15 residues. DNA for the CDR3: TGTGCCAGCAGCGTAACGGACGGGCCGAATGAAAAACTGTTTTTT. It specifies CASSVTDGPNEKLFF.

The rearrangement uses TRBV29-1 and TRBJ1-1, with D uncertain. The CDR3 covers 12 residues. The germline gives CDR1 SQVTM, CDR2 ANQGSEA. The V end was cut by 6 bases, the J end by 6 bases, with 14 bases between. The CDR3 protein is CSVGLRAAEAFF. The CDR3 bases are TGCAGCGTGGGGTTGAGGGCGGCTGAAGCTTTCTTT.